The following is a T cell receptor (beta chain) sequence with its context. The CDR3 runs to 13 residues. Germline V CDR1 and CDR2: KGHSH, LQKENI. V lost 3 bases and J lost 7, with 12 bases in between. The sample comes from a study of blood T cell repertoires in COVID-19. Assay used: immunoSEQ multiplex PCR; TCRdb lists only in-frame clones, some missing. Of about 45,000 clones listed, 90% were seen once; the top ten hold roughly 5.7%. The receptor comes from a human donor in a cohort sampled during active COVID-19. The genes are TRBV18 and TRBJ1-1; the D is unclear. Sequencing used peripheral blood. CDR3 amino acids: CASSPSQRGEAFF. In DNA form, the CDR3 reads TGTGCCAGCTCACCGAGTCAGAGAGGTGAAGCTTTCTTT. The full variable domain, in which reference TRBV18 and TRBJ1-1 provide the parts outside the CDR3, is NAGVMQNPRHLVRRRGQEARLRCSPMKGHSHVYWYRQLPEEGLKFMVYLQKENIIDESGMPKERFSAEFPKEGPSILRIQQVVRGDSAAYFCASSPSQRGEAFFGQGTRLTVV.